The clone carrying this TCR beta chain came up a few times. The CDR3 is 12 residues long. The V gene lost 7 bases and the J gene lost 4 bases, with 11 bases spanning the gap. The germline gives CDR1 SQVTM, CDR2 ANQGSEA. Treatment noted: oral pan-JAK inhibitor, 5-10 mg twice daily. Following extraction, RNA underwent reverse transcription to cDNA, which served as the sequencing template. TCRdb's copy holds only in-frame clones and misses some; the assay was immunoSEQ multiplex PCR. The sample carries roughly 200,000 clones, roughly 40% recorded once. These data are taken from a study of CD8+ T cells in alopecia areata.

The chain employs TRBV29-1 and TRBJ1-3; unclear D gene. The specimen comprised CD4+ T cells sorted from blood, sampled at approximately week 37, from a patient treated with tofacitinib. This receptor was obtained from a human donor with alopecia areata. CDR3 sequence reads: CSGRTGGNTIYF. CDR3 nucleotide sequence: TGCAGCGGGAGGACGGGCGGAAACACCATATATTTT.